Below are 14 T cell receptor beta chains sequenced from a single sample in a study of T cell clones after liver transplantation (dated by TCRdb to between 2018 and 2020). Libraries were built with the immunoSEQ multiplex PCR assay. TCRdb mirrors the immuneACCESS table, restricted to in-frame sequences. Some clones are absent from its copies; in checked studies, under half trace to an unresolved V gene, and the reason for the others is unknown. The sample table shows about 75,000 clones, and less than 90% are seen once. The top ten clones comprise less than 2.5% of the sample. This specimen was CD4+ T cells from blood, taken around 50 months after liver transplant. Receptors originate from a human patient who received a liver transplant. Following transplantation, part of the T cell population may be supplied by the graft donor rather than the patient.

The rearrangement links TRBV18 to TRBJ1-5, with D perhaps TRBD1 (5 bases). Per the germline V gene, CDR1 is KGHSH and CDR2 is LQKENI. The CDR3 covers 17 residues. V lost 0 bases to trimming and J lost 2 bases, with 14 bases between them. The CDR3 nucleotides are TGTGCCAGCTCACCACCCCCCTCGGGGGTTGGCAATCAGCCCCAGCATTTT. Translation: CASSPPPSGVGNQPQHF. The full variable domain, rest sourced from reference TRBV18 and TRBJ1-5, is NAGVMQNPRHLVRRRGQEARLRCSPMKGHSHVYWYRQLPEEGLKFMVYLQKENIIDESGMPKERFSAEFPKEGPSILRIQQVVRGDSAAYFCASSPPPSGVGNQPQHFGDGTRLSIL.

The rearrangement uses TRBV10-2 and TRBJ2-7; D uncertain. This CDR3 is built from 13 residues. Trimming stripped 2 bases from V and 2 bases from J, with 7 bases between. From germline, CDR1 is WSHSY and CDR2 SAAADI. The CDR3 DNA reads TGCGCCAGCAGTGAGGACGTAGCCTACGAGCAGTACTTC. This encodes CASSEDVAYEQYF.

The chain joins TRBV4-2 to TRBJ2-3; the D gene is possibly TRBD2 (6 bases). Trimming took 4 bases from V and 4 from J, leaving 15 bases between them. CDR1 LGHNA and CDR2 YNFKEQ come from the germline V gene. The CDR3 covers 15 residues. CDR3 nucleotides: TGTGCCAGCAGCCGGGAATCGGGCGGGGCAGATACGCAGTATTTT. This codes for CASSRESGGADTQYF.

This clone has a single count. This chain connects TRBV4-2 to TRBJ2-7; unclear D gene. The germline CDR1 and CDR2 sequences are LGHNA and YNFKEQ. This CDR3 has 13 residues. V was clipped by 0 bases and J by 3 bases, with 6 bases between them. The CDR3 coding sequence is TGTGCCAGCAGCCAAGATCTAGGCTACGAGCAGTACTTC. This sequence encodes CASSQDLGYEQYF.

This clone was recorded once. The genes are TRBV9 and TRBJ1-2, with D possibly TRBD1 on 6 matching bases. Trimming shortened V by 0 bases and J by 3 bases, and 12 bases separated the two germline ends. From germline, CDR1 is SGDLS and CDR2 YYNGEE. This CDR3 has 15 amino acids. The CDR3 loop is CASSVVQGYDYGYTF. DNA for the CDR3: TGTGCCAGCAGCGTAGTCCAGGGGTATGACTATGGCTACACCTTC.

This chain uses TRBV6-1 with TRBJ2-5; D remains unclear. Germline CDR1 MNHNS, CDR2 SASEGT. Trimming shortened V by 8 bases and J by 2 bases, and 6 bases separated the two germline ends. The CDR3 contains 11 residues. The CDR3 DNA reads as TGTGCCAGCGGAAAACAAGAGACCCAGTACTTC. The encoded protein is CASGKQETQYF.

This clone was seen just once. This chain joins TRBV5-1 and TRBJ1-5, with 8 nucleotides matching TRBD1. Germline V gene data show CDR1 as SGHRS and CDR2 as YFSETQ. The CDR3 runs to 15 residues. V shed 4 bases and J 6 bases; nucleotides not matched to a gene: 9. The CDR3 sequence: CASSAAGGEGQPQHF. The CDR3 coding sequence is TGCGCCAGCAGCGCCGCAGGGGGCGAAGGTCAGCCCCAGCATTTT.

J is TRBJ2-7 and V is TRBV5-6; D gene ambiguous. V lost 6 bases, J lost 2 bases, and 12 bases lay in between. The germline V gene has CDR1 SGHDT and CDR2 YYEEEE. The CDR3 is 13 amino acids. The DNA for the CDR3 is TGTGCCAGCATCTCTAGGTCCCCCTACGAGCAGTACTTC. Amino acid sequence: CASISRSPYEQYF.

The chain couples TRBV4-2 to TRBJ1-2; 10 nucleotides line up with TRBD1. Germline CDR1 LGHNA, CDR2 YNFKEQ. CDR3 length: 12 residues. With 5 bases clipped from V and 7 bases from J, the junction kept 1 base outside the gene matches. The chain's CDR3 is CASSRTGGGYTF. DNA for the CDR3: TGTGCCAGCAGCAGGACAGGGGGTGGCTACACCTTC.

This clone occurred a few times. The chain uses TRBV7-9 and TRBJ1-1, with D perhaps TRBD1 (5 bases). Trimming stripped 5 bases from V and 5 bases from J, with 15 bases between. The CDR3 runs 14 residues. The germline CDR1 and CDR2 sequences are SEHNR and FQNEAQ (reference sequence). The CDR3 sequence: CASSPRQGKTEAFF. For the CDR3, the DNA is TGTGCCAGCAGCCCCCGTCAGGGAAAGACTGAAGCTTTCTTT.

The rearrangement links TRBV19 to TRBJ1-5, with D perhaps matching TRBD1 (6 bases). Germline CDR1 reads LNHDA; CDR2 reads SQIVND (reference sequence). This CDR3 spans 15 amino acids. V was cut by 8 bases and J by 2 bases, with 16 bases left in between. Here the CDR3 DNA reads TGTGCCAGTCAAGACAGGCCCGGGGGCAATCAGCCCCAGCATTTT. As protein: CASQDRPGGNQPQHF.

CDR3 amino acids: CASSLWWRSDSNQPQHF. CDR3 sequence (DNA): TGTGCCAGCAGTTTATGGTGGCGAAGTGATAGCAATCAGCCCCAGCATTTT. This chain joins TRBV27 and TRBJ1-5; D gene ambiguous. There are 17 residues in the CDR3. The germline V gene has CDR1 MNHEY and CDR2 SMNVEV (reference sequence). With 1 base removed from V and 0 bases from J, the gap between germline ends came to 13 bases.

The gene calls are TRBV7-2 and TRBJ2-3; the match to TRBD1 covers 7 bases. The trim removed 6 bases at V and 5 bases at J, leaving 8 bases unmatched. The length of the CDR3 is 14 residues. The germline CDR1 and CDR2 sequences are SGHTA and FQGNSA. CDR3 sequence reads: CASRPARTGDTQYF. For the CDR3, the DNA is TGTGCCAGCAGACCCGCTAGGACAGGAGATACGCAGTATTTT. The full variable domain, in which reference TRBV7-2 and TRBJ2-3 provide the parts outside the CDR3, is GAGVSQSPSNKVTEKGKDVELRCDPISGHTALYWYRQSLGQGLEFLIYFQGNSAPDKSGLPSDRFSAERTGGSVSTLTIQRTQQEDSAVYLCASRPARTGDTQYFGPGTRLTVL.

The chain recombines TRBV29-1 with TRBJ1-2; D uncertain. V was shortened by 6 bases and J by 7 bases, with 15 bases between the two germline ends. The CDR3 loop spans 12 amino acids. Germline V gene data show CDR1 as SQVTM and CDR2 as ANQGSEA. The CDR3 DNA reads as TGCAGCGTCCCGATGAGGCTAAGTGGCTACACCTTC. It encodes CSVPMRLSGYTF.